The 32 T cell receptor beta chains below all came from one sample that was sequenced in a study of CD8+CD57+ T cells in acquired aplastic anemia. Patients picked for sequencing had shown CD8+CD57+ cell expansion detected by flow cytometry. The use of genomic DNA as template underpinned the TCR beta VDJ and CDR3 profiling. TCRdb used MiXCR to reprocess the reads, holding one entry per CDR3 protein. The data hold 400,000 to 600,000 distinct CDR3 sequences, with 25% to 40% observed a single time. The sequencing sample was made of sorted CD4+, CD8+, or CD8+CD57+ T cells (not recorded which) from PBMCs. The receptors here all came from a human donor with aplastic anemia.

Comment on this clonotype: This clone may be a read error of a much larger clone one base away. The chain carries TRBV15 and TRBJ2-4; tentatively, D is TRBD2 (6 bases). Germline CDR1 and CDR2: LNHNV and YYDKDF (reference sequence). Trimming took off 5 bases at V and 5 bases at J, with 13 bases between the two ends. This CDR3 spans 14 amino acids. CDR3 bases: TGTGCCACCAGCTGGTCGGGAGTTCAAAACATTCAGTACTTC. This sequence encodes CATSWSGVQNIQYF.

The genes are TRBV9 and TRBJ1-6; 7 positions agree with TRBD1. This CDR3 has 15 amino acids. Per the germline V gene, CDR1 is SGDLS and CDR2 is YYNGEE. J was trimmed by 10 bases and V by 7 bases; bases with no gene match: 14. CDR3 coding DNA: TGTGCCAGCTCACCTGGACAGGATGTTTGGTCACCCCTCCACTTT. It is translated as CASSPGQDVWSPLHF.

The rearrangement joins TRBV10-2 to TRBJ2-5; the D call may be TRBD1 or TRBD2 (5 bases each). CDR3 length: 12 amino acids. Trimming took 6 bases from V and 5 from J, leaving 10 bases between them. Germline CDR1 and CDR2: WSHSY and SAAADI. The CDR3 nucleotides read TGCGCCAGCAGAGACTGGGGGGAGACCCAGTACTTC. Its protein is CASRDWGETQYF.

There are many counts of this clonotype. The genes are TRBV20-1 and TRBJ2-7; 8 bases are a match to TRBD2. In germline, CDR1 is DFQATT, CDR2 SNEGSKA (reference sequence). The CDR3 runs to 14 residues. CDR3 residues: CSKTLAGNRYEQYF. The CDR3 nucleotides read TGCAGCAAAACTTTAGCGGGGAACCGCTACGAGCAGTACTTC.

The chain is built from TRBV24-1 and TRBJ1-5; 7 positions agree with TRBD1. The CDR3 runs 18 residues. Germline CDR1 and CDR2: KGHDR and SFDVKD. V lost 0 bases and J lost 5; bases outside the gene matches: 12. The DNA of the CDR3 is TGTGCCACCAGTGATTTGCCCCCGGGACAGCTAGACGATCAGCCCCAGCATTTT. It translates to CATSDLPPGQLDDQPQHF.

The chain joins TRBV15 to TRBJ2-5; 7 positions match TRBD2. V gave up 2 bases and J gave up 2 bases; unmatched junction bases: 14. The CDR3 sequence is 18 residues long. Germline V lookup: CDR1 LNHNV, CDR2 YYDKDF (reference sequence). The CDR3 loop reads CATSRTSGAPIQQETQYF. The CDR3 region has the DNA TGTGCCACCAGCAGAACCAGCGGGGCGCCTATTCAACAAGAGACCCAGTACTTC.

This chain joins TRBV18 and TRBJ2-3, with D possibly TRBD2 on 6 matching bases. The CDR3 loop spans 15 amino acids. Trimming removed 3 bases from V and 0 bases from J, with 10 bases in between. CDR1 is KGHSH, CDR2 LQKENI, per germline. DNA for the CDR3: TGTGCCAGCTCACCGCCCGGGACTAGCACAGATACGCAGTATTTT. Amino acids: CASSPPGTSTDTQYF.

This clonotype occurred a few times. V and J are TRBV5-1 and TRBJ2-5; TRBD1 agrees at 7 bases. Germline V gene lookup returns CDR1 SGHRS and CDR2 YFSETQ. This CDR3 has 17 amino acids. Trimming at V came to 0 bases and at J to 4 bases, leaving 12 bases not matched to a gene. CDR3 bases: TGCGCCAGCAGCTTGGCCGGTCGAGGGGGCTTGCGAGAGACCCAGTACTTC. Protein product: CASSLAGRGGLRETQYF. Supplemented by reference TRBV5-1 and TRBJ2-5, the full variable domain reads KAGVTQTPRYLIKTRGQQVTLSCSPISGHRSVSWYQQTPGQGLQFLFEYFSETQRNKGNFPGRFSGRQFSNSRSEMNVSTLELGDSALYLCASSLAGRGGLRETQYFGPGTRLLVL.

At least ten counts were recorded for this clonotype. The chain uses TRBV15 and TRBJ1-2; 11 positions match TRBD1. The germline gives CDR1 LNHNV, CDR2 YYDKDF (reference sequence). This CDR3 comprises 18 residues. J gave up 8 bases and V 3 bases, and 17 bases lay outside the gene matches. The CDR3 DNA follows: TGTGCCACCAGCAGGAGGAGCTACTCGGGACAGGGGGTCGGAGGCTACACCTTC. It encodes CATSRRSYSGQGVGGYTF.

A note on this clonotype: This may arise from a read error, as a much more abundant clone is one base away. V is TRBV16 and J is TRBJ1-2; possibly TRBD1 for D (5 bases). Germline CDR1 is KGHSY and CDR2 is FQNENV. CDR3 length equals 14 residues. The CDR3 bases are TGTGCCAGCAGCCAATCGAGACAGAACTATGGCCACACCTTC. Amino acids: CASSQSRQNYGHTF.

The rearrangement links TRBV19 to TRBJ1-1, with no clear D. CDR3 size: 12 residues. Trimming cost V 5 bases and J 10 bases, with 14 bases left between them. The germline V gene encodes CDR1 LNHDA and CDR2 SQIVND (reference sequence). CDR3 protein: CASSPTPSGAFF. In DNA, the CDR3 is TGTGCCAGTAGTCCCACCCCAAGTGGAGCTTTCTTT.

A few counts support this clonotype. V and J are TRBV10-3 and TRBJ1-2; 11 bases are a match to TRBD1. The CDR3 contains 18 residues. V trimming: 10 bases; J trimming: 4 bases; junction bases outside the gene matches: 20. In germline, CDR1 is ENHRY, CDR2 SYGVKD. The CDR3 coding sequence is TGTGCCAGCACTAGACCCGGGACAGGGGGGCTTTTAGTCTATGGCTACACCTTC. Protein product: CASTRPGTGGLLVYGYTF.

This clonotype was counted ten times or more. This chain uses TRBV10-3 with TRBJ2-3; 11 nucleotides match TRBD1. The germline gives CDR1 ENHRY, CDR2 SYGVKD. This CDR3 contains 17 residues. Trimming removed 3 bases from V and 2 bases from J; junction bases left unmatched: 7. CDR3 coding DNA: TGTGCCATCAGTGAACCGGGACAGGGGGGTAACACAGATACGCAGTATTTT. This gives the protein CAISEPGQGGNTDTQYF.

This chain joins TRBV7-2 and TRBJ2-7, with unresolved D. Trimming removed 5 bases from V and 5 bases from J, with 13 bases in between. The CDR3 sequence is 13 residues long. CDR1 is SGHTA, CDR2 FQGNSA, per germline. The CDR3 loop reads CASSLVNRHEQYF. The CDR3, as DNA: TGTGCCAGCAGCCTGGTAAACAGACACGAGCAGTACTTC.

This clonotype was counted at least ten times. This rearrangement joins TRBV2 to TRBJ1-2; D gene ambiguous. This CDR3 has 13 amino acids. The V end was cut by 2 bases, the J end by 4 bases, with 8 bases between. The germline CDR1 and CDR2 sequences are SNHLY and FYNNEI. The CDR3 reads CASSELETYGYTF. The CDR3 nucleotides are TGTGCCAGCAGTGAATTGGAAACCTATGGCTACACCTTC.

This clonotype was recorded at least ten times. This chain joins TRBV10-3 and TRBJ2-2; TRBD1 or TRBD2 may be the D gene (6 bases each). CDR3 length equals 16 residues. The germline gives CDR1 ENHRY, CDR2 SYGVKD. V gave up 7 bases and J gave up 1 base, with 16 bases separating them. DNA of the CDR3: TGTGCCATCACCGGGGGCCTTCTGAAGAACACCGGGGAGCTGTTTTTT. Protein product: CAITGGLLKNTGELFF.

The chain joins TRBV30 to TRBJ2-3, with 8 bases matching TRBD2. The CDR3 has 16 residues. Germline CDR1 GTSNPN, CDR2 SVGIG (reference sequence). With 0 bases clipped from V and 5 bases from J, the junction kept 10 bases outside the gene matches. CDR3 in DNA: TGTGCCTGGAGTGTACTAGCGGTTACTAATCAAGATACGCAGTATTTT. It encodes CAWSVLAVTNQDTQYF.

V and J are TRBV29-1 and TRBJ2-1, with D perhaps TRBD2 (6 bases). Germline CDR1 is SQVTM and CDR2 is ANQGSEA. The CDR3 is 11 amino acids. Trimming took 4 bases from V and 5 from J, leaving 6 bases between them. The CDR3 DNA reads TGCAGCGTTGGCGGGGACAATGAGCAGTTCTTC. Amino acid sequence: CSVGGDNEQFF.

CDR3 in DNA: TGTGCCAGCAGGCCTCGGGACAGGTTTTTCCGCCAGCCCCAGCATTTT. It translates to CASRPRDRFFRQPQHF. The chain has TRBV7-3 and TRBJ1-5, with 8 nucleotides matching TRBD1. V shed 6 bases, J shed 7 bases, and the junction held 14 bases outside the gene matches. The CDR3 runs 16 residues. Germline values: CDR1 SGHTA, CDR2 FQGTGA.

This clonotype was counted many times. The J gene is TRBJ2-7, the V gene TRBV7-2, with 9 bases that match TRBD1. Germline loops: CDR1 SGHTA, CDR2 FQGNSA. J gave up 3 bases and V 0 bases, and 3 bases lay outside the gene matches. The CDR3 runs to 15 residues. The chain's CDR3 is CASSLAGTGNYEQYF. CDR3 bases: TGTGCCAGCAGCTTAGCCGGGACAGGGAACTACGAGCAGTACTTC.

For this clonotype: A much larger clone lies one base from this, so it may be a read error. The chain uses TRBV7-9 and TRBJ2-3; TRBD1 might be the D (5 bases). The CDR3 has 14 amino acids. Trimming shortened V by 7 bases and J by 3 bases, and 14 bases separated the two germline ends. CDR1 and CDR2 from the germline V gene are SEHNR and FQNEAQ (reference sequence). Here the CDR3 reads CASNRGRETDTQYF. Written as DNA, the CDR3 is TGTGCCAGCAATCGAGGCAGGGAAACAGATACGCAGTATTTT.

CDR3 region: CASSLASNLMGNTGELFF. CDR3 DNA: TGCGCCAGCAGCTTGGCTTCTAATTTAATGGGAAACACCGGGGAGCTGTTTTTT. The gene calls are TRBV5-1 and TRBJ2-2; D is unresolved. The CDR3 contains 18 residues. Germline lookup yields CDR1 SGHRS and CDR2 YFSETQ. V was pared by 0 bases and J by 2 bases, with 17 bases between. Full variable domain (missing parts from reference TRBV5-1 and TRBJ2-2): KAGVTQTPRYLIKTRGQQVTLSCSPISGHRSVSWYQQTPGQGLQFLFEYFSETQRNKGNFPGRFSGRQFSNSRSEMNVSTLELGDSALYLCASSLASNLMGNTGELFFGEGSRLTVL.

As regards this clonotype: A read error is possible here, since a much larger clone lies one base away. J is TRBJ1-6 and V is TRBV19; D remains unclear. The CDR3 extends over 16 amino acids. Germline CDR1 and CDR2: LNHDA and SQIVND (reference sequence). CDR3 region: CASSIMVSSYNSPLRF. DNA of the CDR3: TGTGCCAGTAGTATAATGGTGAGCTCCTATAATTCACCCCTCCGCTTT. The full variable domain, its missing parts supplied by reference TRBV19 and TRBJ1-6, is DGGITQSPKYLFRKEGQNVTLSCEQNLNHDAMYWYRQDPGQGLRLIYYSQIVNDFQKGDIAEGYSVSREKKESFPLTVTSAQKNPTAFYLCASSIMVSSYNSPLRFGNGTRLTVT.

V usage is TRBV25-1 and J usage is TRBJ1-4, with TRBD1 as a possible D gene (6 bases). From germline, CDR1 is MGHDK and CDR2 SYGVNS. The V end lost 6 bases, the J end lost 8 bases, and 16 bases lay between the germline ends. The CDR3 covers 14 residues. The CDR3 nucleotides are TGTGCCAGCAGAGAGAGGGGGGGTCGAGAAAAACTGTTTTTT. This encodes CASRERGGREKLFF.

Notes on this clonotype: A read error may explain this, as a much larger clone is one base away. The V call is TRBV4-3, the J call TRBJ2-1; D is uncertain. V was clipped by 1 base and J by 9 bases, with 10 bases between them. The CDR3 extends over 13 amino acids. CDR1 and CDR2 (germline): LGHNA, YSLEER. The CDR3 DNA reads TGCGCCAGCAGCCAAGTCATGGGGTTTGAGCAGTTCTTC. Translation: CASSQVMGFEQFF.

Regarding this clonotype: One end of the junction fails to match germline, which may point to a read error. The genes are TRBV6-5 and TRBJ1-6; tentative D call: TRBD1 (5 bases). Looked up from germline, CDR1 is MNHEY and CDR2 is SVGAGI. The CDR3 is made up of 14 amino acids. This CDR3 is CASSSGPYNSPLHF. The CDR3 DNA follows: TGTGCCAGCAGTTCGGGACCCTACAATTCACCCCTCCACTTT.

This clonotype has at least ten counts. The chain employs TRBV7-3 and TRBJ2-2; the D gene is possibly TRBD2 (5 bases). Germline V gives CDR1 SGHTA, CDR2 FQGTGA. CDR3 size: 13 residues. V lost 7 bases, J lost 3 bases, and 9 bases lay in between. CDR3 DNA: TGTGCCAGCAAAACGAGGGACACCGGGGAGCTGTTTTTT. This codes for CASKTRDTGELFF.

In the case of this clonotype: Since a much larger clone is just one base distant, this may be a read error. The V call is TRBV25-1, the J call TRBJ2-7; 11 nucleotides agree with TRBD2. CDR3 length equals 17 residues. Trimming took 8 bases from V and 0 from J; bases not matched to a gene: 12. Germline CDR1 is MGHDK and CDR2 is SYGVNS. CDR3 amino acids: CASDGSPGLAVSYEQYF. The CDR3 nucleotides are TGTGCCAGCGACGGAAGCCCGGGACTAGCGGTCTCCTACGAGCAGTACTTC.

The J gene is TRBJ1-3, the V gene TRBV29-1; TRBD1 aligns across 7 bases. CDR3 size: 13 residues. V dropped 7 bases and J dropped 2; count of bases not matched to a gene: 5. From germline, CDR1 is SQVTM and CDR2 ANQGSEA. The CDR3 loop is CSAQQGTGNTIYF. The CDR3 DNA sequence: TGCAGCGCACAACAGGGGACTGGAAACACCATATATTTT. The full variable domain, its missing parts supplied by reference TRBV29-1 and TRBJ1-3, is SAVISQKPSRDICQRGTSLTIQCQVDSQVTMMFWYRQQPGQSLTLIATANQGSEATYESGFVIDKFPISRPNLTFSTLTVSNMSPEDSSIYLCSAQQGTGNTIYFGEGSWLTVV.

This clonotype was picked up many times. This rearrangement joins TRBV2 to TRBJ1-1; 8 positions agree with TRBD1. V lost 5 bases to trimming and J lost 11 bases; unmatched junction nucleotides: 19. This CDR3 contains 16 residues. The germline V gene encodes CDR1 SNHLY and CDR2 FYNNEI. The CDR3 DNA sequence: TGTGCCAGCAGTTCCCTGCTAAGGACAGGGACGTACGAGGCTTTCTTT. Amino acids: CASSSLLRTGTYEAFF.

This clonotype was recorded at least ten times. This chain uses TRBV19 with TRBJ1-2; 10 positions match TRBD1. J was trimmed by 8 bases and V by 3 bases; bases with no gene match: 6. Germline V lookup: CDR1 LNHDA, CDR2 SQIVND (reference sequence). The CDR3 has 14 residues. The chain's CDR3 is CASSITGTGAGYTF. In DNA, the CDR3 is TGTGCCAGTAGTATTACTGGGACAGGGGCCGGCTACACCTTC.

Of note for this clonotype: A much more abundant neighbour one base away suggests this may be a read error. The CDR3 DNA is TGCGCCAACCGGACTAGCGGGGGGGCCGGTACAGGGGAGCAGTTCTTC. Amino acid sequence: CANRTSGGAGTGEQFF. V and J are TRBV10-1 and TRBJ2-1; TRBD2 agrees at 15 bases. Germline CDR1 WNHNN, CDR2 SYGVQD (reference sequence). The CDR3 has 16 amino acids. Losses at the gene ends were 10 bases for V and 10 bases for J; bases not matched to a gene: 14.